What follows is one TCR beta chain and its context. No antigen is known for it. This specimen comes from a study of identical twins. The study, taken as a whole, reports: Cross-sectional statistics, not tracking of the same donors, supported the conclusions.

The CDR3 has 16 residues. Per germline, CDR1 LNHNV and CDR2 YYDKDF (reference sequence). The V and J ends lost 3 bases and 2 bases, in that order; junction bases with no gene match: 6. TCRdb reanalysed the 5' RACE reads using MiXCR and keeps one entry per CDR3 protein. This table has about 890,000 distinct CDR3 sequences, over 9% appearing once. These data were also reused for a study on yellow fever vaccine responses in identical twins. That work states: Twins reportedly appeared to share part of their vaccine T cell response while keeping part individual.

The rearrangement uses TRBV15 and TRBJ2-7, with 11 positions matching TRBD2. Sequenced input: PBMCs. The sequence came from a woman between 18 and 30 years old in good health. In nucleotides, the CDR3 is TGTGCCACCAGCAGGGGATCACTAGCGGGGGCCTACGAGCAGTACTTC. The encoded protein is CATSRGSLAGAYEQYF.